The source of this TCR beta chain is a study of shared clonotypes between healthy human individuals. V lost 4 bases to trimming and J lost 7 bases; unmatched junction nucleotides: 10. The CDR3 is made up of 17 amino acids. This clone was seen only a few times. Its antigen remains unidentified. Study results and caveats: Represented genetic and exposure-history diversity was restricted by having few donors.

The table came from immunoSEQ multiplex PCR; TCRdb's copy has only in-frame clones and leaves some out. The sample includes nearly 2 million clones, approximately 95% of them seen just once. CD45RO-negative, CCR7-positively selected cells formed the naive CD8 fraction, excluding terminally differentiated effector memory CD45RA+ cells. The receptor's source is a young man in good health. Input material: naive CD8+ T cells sorted from blood. V is TRBV6-7 and J is TRBJ2-1; the match to TRBD2 covers 13 bases. TRBV6-7 belongs to the ORF category, with a function that is uncertain. In DNA, the CDR3 is TGTGCCAGCAGTTTCCGACTAGCGGGGGGCCTGTTAAATGAGCAGTTCTTC. Its protein is CASSFRLAGGLLNEQFF.